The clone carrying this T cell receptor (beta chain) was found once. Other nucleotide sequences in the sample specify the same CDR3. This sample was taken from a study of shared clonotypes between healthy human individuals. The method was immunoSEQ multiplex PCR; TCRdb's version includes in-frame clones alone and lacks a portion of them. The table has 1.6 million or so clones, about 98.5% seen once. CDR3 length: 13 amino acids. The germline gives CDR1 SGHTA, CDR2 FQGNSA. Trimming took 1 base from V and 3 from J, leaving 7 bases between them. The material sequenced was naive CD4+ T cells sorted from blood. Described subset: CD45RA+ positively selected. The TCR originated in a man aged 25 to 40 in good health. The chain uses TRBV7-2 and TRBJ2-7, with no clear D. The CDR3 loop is CASSLGAFYEQYF. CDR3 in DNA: TGTGCCAGCAGCTTAGGGGCCTTCTACGAGCAGTACTTC.